This TCR beta chain was found in a study of T cells in Graves' hyperthyroidism and ophthalmopathy. Turning to the study itself: Pretreatment peripheral blood was obtained at initial diagnosis.

TCR beta CDR3 sequences were amplified from RNA transcripts. RT-PCR in the first round (using the HTBI primer set) targeted the TCR CDR3. TCRdb re-derived calls from the multiplex PCR reads in MiXCR, one entry per CDR3 protein. The table records over 650,000 distinct CDR3 sequences, over 15% of them present only once. The CDR3 has 15 residues. With 6 bases removed from V and 4 bases from J, the gap between germline ends came to 17 bases. This clonotype came up many times. Aged 18 to 65, the patients had hyperthyroidism that was newly diagnosed and had lasted under 2 months. Specimen: blood. The V call is TRBV12-3 or TRBV12-4, the J call TRBJ2-3; D possibly corresponds to TRBD1 (7 bases). The source is a young man with Graves' hyperthyroidism. CDR3 sequence reads: CASSSQGRTADTQYF. The CDR3 bases are TGTGCCAGCAGCTCACAGGGGAGGACGGCAGATACGCAGTATTTT.